The source of this T cell receptor (beta chain) is a study of shared clonotypes between healthy human individuals. Study-wide background: Every donor yielded three CD4 naive, three CD4 memory, two CD8 naive and one CD8 memory plate.

The data were produced by immunoSEQ multiplex PCR, yet TCRdb's version contains in-frame clones alone and is incomplete. The data contain about 1.1 million clones, about 80% of them seen just once; the ten biggest clones take up under 0.8%. This clone was seen a handful of times. The CDR3 extends over 13 amino acids. V lost 5 bases and J lost 4; bases outside the gene matches: 4. Looked up from germline, CDR1 is SSHAT and CDR2 is FNYEAQ (reference sequence). This sequence joins TRBV7-7 and TRBJ2-5, with 7 bases aligning to TRBD2. The sequence came from a man aged 18 to 30 in good health. Some clones in this sample may be carry-over from other donors' samples. Material: memory CD4+ T cells from PBMCs. Subset: CD45RA-negative fraction. CDR3 in amino acids: CASSMGGGETQYF. The CDR3 DNA reads TGTGCCAGCAGCATGGGGGGGGGAGAGACCCAGTACTTC.